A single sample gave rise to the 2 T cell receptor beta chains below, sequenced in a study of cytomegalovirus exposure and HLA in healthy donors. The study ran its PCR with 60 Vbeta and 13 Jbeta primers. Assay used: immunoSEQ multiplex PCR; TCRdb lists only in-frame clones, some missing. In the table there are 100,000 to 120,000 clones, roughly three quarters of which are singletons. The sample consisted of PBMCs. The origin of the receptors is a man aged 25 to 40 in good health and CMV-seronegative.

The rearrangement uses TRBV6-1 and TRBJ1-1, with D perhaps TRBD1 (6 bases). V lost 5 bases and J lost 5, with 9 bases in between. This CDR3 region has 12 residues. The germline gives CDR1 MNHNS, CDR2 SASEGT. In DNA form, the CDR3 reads TGTGCCAGCAGTCAAAGGGGGACTGAAGCTTTCTTT. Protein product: CASSQRGTEAFF.

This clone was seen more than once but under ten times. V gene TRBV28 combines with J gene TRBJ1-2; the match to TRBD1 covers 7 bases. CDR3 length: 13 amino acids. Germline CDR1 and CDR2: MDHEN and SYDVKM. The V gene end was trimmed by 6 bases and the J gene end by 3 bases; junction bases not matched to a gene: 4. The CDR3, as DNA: TGTGCCAGCAGGCCAACAGGGGACTATGGCTACACCTTC. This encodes CASRPTGDYGYTF.